This T cell receptor beta chain derives from a study of vaccination and CD4 T cells after COVID-19. Trimming cost V 4 bases and J 4 bases; bases outside gene matches: 7. The CDR3 runs 17 residues. In the case of this clonotype: The antigen is not known.

Treatment given: approximately 9-day PBMC culture with coronavirus spike peptide pools or control peptides (ViraFEST assay). The Oncomine TCR Beta short-read assay generated sequence data from the DNA of cultured CD4+ T cells. TCRdb reprocessed the PCR reads with MiXCR, giving one entry per CDR3 protein. In the table there are about 17,000 distinct CDR3 sequences, 50% to 65% of which are singletons. The sequence came from a human donor who had recovered from COVID-19. J is TRBJ2-1 and V is TRBV12-3 or TRBV12-4, with TRBD2 matching 13 bases. Sequencing was carried out using CD4+ T cells from blood, cultured in vitro. The CDR3 is CASSSGSTSGGYNEQFF. In DNA, the CDR3 is TGTGCCAGCAGTTCTGGGTCGACTAGCGGGGGGTACAATGAGCAGTTCTTC.